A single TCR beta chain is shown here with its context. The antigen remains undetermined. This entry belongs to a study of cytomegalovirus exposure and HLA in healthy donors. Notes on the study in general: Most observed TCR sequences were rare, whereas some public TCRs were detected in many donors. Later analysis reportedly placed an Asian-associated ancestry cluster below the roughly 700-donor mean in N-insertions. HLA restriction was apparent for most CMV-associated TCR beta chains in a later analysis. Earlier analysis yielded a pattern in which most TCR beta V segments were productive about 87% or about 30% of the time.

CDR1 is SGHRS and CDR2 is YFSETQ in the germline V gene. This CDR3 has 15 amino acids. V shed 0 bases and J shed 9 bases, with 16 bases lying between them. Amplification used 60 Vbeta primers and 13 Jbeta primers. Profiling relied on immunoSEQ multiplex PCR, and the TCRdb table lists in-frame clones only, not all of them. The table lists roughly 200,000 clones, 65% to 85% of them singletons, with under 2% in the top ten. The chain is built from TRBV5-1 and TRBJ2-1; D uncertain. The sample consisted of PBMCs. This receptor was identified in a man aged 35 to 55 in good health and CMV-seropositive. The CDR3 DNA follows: TGCGCCAGCAGCTTGGCCTCCGCCTCAGGTCTTGAGCAGTTCTTC. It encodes CASSLASASGLEQFF.